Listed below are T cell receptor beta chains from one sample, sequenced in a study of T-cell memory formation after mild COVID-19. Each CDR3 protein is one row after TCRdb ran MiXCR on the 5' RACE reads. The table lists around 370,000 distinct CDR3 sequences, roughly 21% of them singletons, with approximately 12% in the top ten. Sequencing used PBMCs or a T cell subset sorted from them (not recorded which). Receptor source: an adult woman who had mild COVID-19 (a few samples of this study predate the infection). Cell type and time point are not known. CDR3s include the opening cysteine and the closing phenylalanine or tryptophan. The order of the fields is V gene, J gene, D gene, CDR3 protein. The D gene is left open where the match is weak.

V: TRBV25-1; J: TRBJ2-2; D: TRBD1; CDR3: CASTPSWTGGNTGELFF
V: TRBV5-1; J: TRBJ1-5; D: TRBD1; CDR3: CASSPKDREANQPQHF
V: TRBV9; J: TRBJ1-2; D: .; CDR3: CASSVGRLTNYGYTF
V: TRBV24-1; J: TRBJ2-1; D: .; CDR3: CATSETGASGNEQFF
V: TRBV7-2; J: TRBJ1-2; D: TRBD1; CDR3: CASSLGPGTGSSGGYTF
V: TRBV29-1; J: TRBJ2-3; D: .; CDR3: CSVAPSTDTQYF
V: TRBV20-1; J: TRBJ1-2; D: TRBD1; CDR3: CSAREPGQGGDGYTF
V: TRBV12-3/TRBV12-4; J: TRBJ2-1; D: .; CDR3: CASSFLSLGNEQFF
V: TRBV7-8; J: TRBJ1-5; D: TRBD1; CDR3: CASSFRQGRGYNQPQHF
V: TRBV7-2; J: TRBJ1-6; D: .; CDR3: CASSLAVRTPLHF
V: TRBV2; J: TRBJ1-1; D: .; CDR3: CASSEGGPGMNTEAFF
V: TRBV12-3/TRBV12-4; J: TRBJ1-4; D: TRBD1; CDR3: CASSRRTGTGGEKLFF
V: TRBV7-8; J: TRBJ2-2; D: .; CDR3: CASSLARGIRTGELFF
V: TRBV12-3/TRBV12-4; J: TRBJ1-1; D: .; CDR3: CASSLRARWAFF
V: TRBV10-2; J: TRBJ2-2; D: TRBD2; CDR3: CASSDQARGAGELFF
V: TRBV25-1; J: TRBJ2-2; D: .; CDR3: CASSAGPDVWSGELFF